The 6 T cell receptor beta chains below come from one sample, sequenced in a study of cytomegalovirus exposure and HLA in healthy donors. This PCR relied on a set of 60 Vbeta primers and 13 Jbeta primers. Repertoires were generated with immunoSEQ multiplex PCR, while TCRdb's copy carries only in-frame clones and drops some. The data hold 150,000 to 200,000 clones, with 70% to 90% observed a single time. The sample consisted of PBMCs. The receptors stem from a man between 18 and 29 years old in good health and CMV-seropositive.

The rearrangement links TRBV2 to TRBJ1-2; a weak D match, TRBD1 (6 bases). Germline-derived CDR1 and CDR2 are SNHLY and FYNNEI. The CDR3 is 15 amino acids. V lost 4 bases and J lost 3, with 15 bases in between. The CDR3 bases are TGTGCCAGCAGTGTACGACAGGCCCTGGACTATGGCTACACCTTC. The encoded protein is CASSVRQALDYGYTF.

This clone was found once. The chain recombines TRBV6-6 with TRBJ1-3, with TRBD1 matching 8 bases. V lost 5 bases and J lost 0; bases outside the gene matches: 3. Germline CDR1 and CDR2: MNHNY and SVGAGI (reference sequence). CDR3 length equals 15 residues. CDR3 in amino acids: CASSTGQVSGNTIYF. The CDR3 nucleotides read TGTGCCAGCAGTACGGGACAGGTCTCTGGAAACACCATATATTTT.

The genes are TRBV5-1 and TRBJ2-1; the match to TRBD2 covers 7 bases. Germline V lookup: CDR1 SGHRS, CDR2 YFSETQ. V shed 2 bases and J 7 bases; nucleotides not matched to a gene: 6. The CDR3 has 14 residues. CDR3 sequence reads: CASSLLATGNEQFF. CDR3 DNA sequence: TGCGCCAGCAGCTTACTAGCGACGGGAAATGAGCAGTTCTTC.

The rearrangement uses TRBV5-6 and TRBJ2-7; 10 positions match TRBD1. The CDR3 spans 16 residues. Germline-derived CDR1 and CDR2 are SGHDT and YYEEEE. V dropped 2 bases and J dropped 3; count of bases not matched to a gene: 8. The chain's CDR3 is CASSFGGDRGYYEQYF. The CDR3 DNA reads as TGTGCCAGCAGCTTCGGGGGGGACAGGGGATACTACGAGCAGTACTTC.

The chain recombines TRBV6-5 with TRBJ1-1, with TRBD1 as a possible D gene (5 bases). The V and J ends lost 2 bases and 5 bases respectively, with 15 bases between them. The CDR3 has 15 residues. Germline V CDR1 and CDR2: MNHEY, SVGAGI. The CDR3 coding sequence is TGTGCCAGCAGTTACGGGGGACTGGGGAAGACTGAAGCTTTCTTT. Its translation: CASSYGGLGKTEAFF.

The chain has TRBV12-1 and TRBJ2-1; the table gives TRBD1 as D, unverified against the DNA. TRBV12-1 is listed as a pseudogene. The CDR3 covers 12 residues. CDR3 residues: CASRKGVNEQFF. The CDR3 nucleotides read TGTGCCAGCAGAAAAGGGGTAAATGAGCAGTTCTTC.